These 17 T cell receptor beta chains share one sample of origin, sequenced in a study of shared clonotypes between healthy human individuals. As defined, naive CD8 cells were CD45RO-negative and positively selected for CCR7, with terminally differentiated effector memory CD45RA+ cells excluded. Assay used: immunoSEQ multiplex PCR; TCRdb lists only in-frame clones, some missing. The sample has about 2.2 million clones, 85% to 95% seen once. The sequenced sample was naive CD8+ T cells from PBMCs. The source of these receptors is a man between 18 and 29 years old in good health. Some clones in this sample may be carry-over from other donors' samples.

CDR3 loop: CSVRNPTSAITYEQYF. CDR3 bases: TGCAGCGTCCGAAACCCTACTAGCGCCATTACCTACGAGCAGTACTTC. This chain joins TRBV29-1 and TRBJ2-5; 7 positions agree with TRBD2. The DNA end is more similar to TRBJ2-7, so the J call may be wrong. Germline CDR1 SQVTM, CDR2 ANQGSEA. The CDR3 runs 16 residues.

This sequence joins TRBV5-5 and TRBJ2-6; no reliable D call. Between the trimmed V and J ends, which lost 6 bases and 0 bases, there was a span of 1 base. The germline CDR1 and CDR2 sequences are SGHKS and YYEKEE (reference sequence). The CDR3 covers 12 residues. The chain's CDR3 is CASNSGANVLTF. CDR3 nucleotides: TGTGCCAGCAACTCTGGGGCCAACGTCCTGACTTTC.

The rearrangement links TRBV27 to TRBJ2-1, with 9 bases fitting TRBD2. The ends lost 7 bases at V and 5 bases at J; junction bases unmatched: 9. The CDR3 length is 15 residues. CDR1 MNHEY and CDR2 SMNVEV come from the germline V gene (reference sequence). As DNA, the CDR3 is TGTGCCAGCATCCCTGCTAGCGGGGTCCACAATGAGCAGTTCTTC. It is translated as CASIPASGVHNEQFF.

In nucleotides, the CDR3 is TGTGCCAGCAGCTTAGGGCCAGGGGGCGACGGTTACGAGCAGTACTTC. It translates to CASSLGPGGDGYEQYF. This sequence joins TRBV7-6 and TRBJ2-7, with 8 bases fitting TRBD1. CDR3 length: 16 amino acids. CDR1 is SGHVS and CDR2 is FNYEAQ in the germline V gene. The ends lost 1 base at V and 4 bases at J; junction bases unmatched: 9.

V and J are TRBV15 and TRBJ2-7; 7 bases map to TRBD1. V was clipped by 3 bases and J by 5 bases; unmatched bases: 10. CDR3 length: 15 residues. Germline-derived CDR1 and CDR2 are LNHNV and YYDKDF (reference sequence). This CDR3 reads CATSSTGTEGDEQYF. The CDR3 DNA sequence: TGTGCCACCAGCAGCACCGGGACAGAAGGCGACGAGCAGTACTTC.

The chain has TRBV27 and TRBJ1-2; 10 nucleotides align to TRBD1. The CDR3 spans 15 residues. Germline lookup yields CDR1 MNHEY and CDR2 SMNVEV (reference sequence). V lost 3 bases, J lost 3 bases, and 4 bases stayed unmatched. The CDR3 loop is CASSFSTGGDYGYTF. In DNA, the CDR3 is TGTGCCAGCAGTTTCTCGACAGGGGGCGACTATGGCTACACCTTC.

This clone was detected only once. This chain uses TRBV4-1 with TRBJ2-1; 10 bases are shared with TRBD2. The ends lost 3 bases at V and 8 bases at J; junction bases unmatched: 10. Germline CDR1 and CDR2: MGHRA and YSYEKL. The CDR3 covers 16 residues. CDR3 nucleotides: TGCGCCAGCAGCCACCTAGCGGGGGACGGAAATTATGAGCAGTTCTTC. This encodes CASSHLAGDGNYEQFF.

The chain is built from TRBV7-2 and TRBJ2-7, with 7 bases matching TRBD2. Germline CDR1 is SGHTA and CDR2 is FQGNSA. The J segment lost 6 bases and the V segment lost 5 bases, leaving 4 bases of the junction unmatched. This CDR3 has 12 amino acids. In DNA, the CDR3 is TGTGCCAGCAGCCGGCGGACTAGCGAGCAGTACTTC. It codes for CASSRRTSEQYF.

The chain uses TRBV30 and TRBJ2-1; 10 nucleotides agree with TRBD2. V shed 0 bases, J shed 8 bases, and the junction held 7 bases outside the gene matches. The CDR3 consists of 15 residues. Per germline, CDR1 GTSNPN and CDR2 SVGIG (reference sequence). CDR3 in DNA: TGTGCCTGGAGTGTAGGAGCAGCGGGAGGGCATGAGCAGTTCTTC. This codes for CAWSVGAAGGHEQFF.

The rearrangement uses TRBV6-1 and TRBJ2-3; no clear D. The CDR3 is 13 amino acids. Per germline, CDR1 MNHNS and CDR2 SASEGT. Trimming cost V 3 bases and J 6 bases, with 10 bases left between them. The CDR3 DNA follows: TGTGCCAGCAGTGATATCTACTGGGATACGCAGTATTTT. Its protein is CASSDIYWDTQYF.

CDR3 sequence: CATQPWGSQNQETQYF. DNA for the CDR3: TGTGCCACCCAGCCTTGGGGCAGTCAGAATCAAGAGACCCAGTACTTC. V is TRBV15 and J is TRBJ2-5; possible D gene TRBD1, 5 bases. In germline, CDR1 is LNHNV, CDR2 YYDKDF (reference sequence). The CDR3 extends over 16 amino acids. Trimming took off 8 bases at V and 2 bases at J, with 21 bases between the two ends. Variable domain in full (rest from reference TRBV15 and TRBJ2-5): DAMVIQNPRYQVTQFGKPVTLSCSQTLNHNVMYWYQQKSSQAPKLLFHYYDKDFNNEADTPDNFQSRRPNTSFCFLDIRSPGLGDTAMYLCATQPWGSQNQETQYFGPGTRLLVL.

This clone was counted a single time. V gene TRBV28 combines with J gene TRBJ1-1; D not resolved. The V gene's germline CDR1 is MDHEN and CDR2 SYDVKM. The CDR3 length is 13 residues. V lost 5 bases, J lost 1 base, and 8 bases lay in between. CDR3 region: CASSVKSNTEAFF. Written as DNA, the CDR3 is TGTGCCAGCAGTGTTAAATCGAACACTGAAGCTTTCTTT.

CDR3 DNA: TGTGCCAGCAGCGTAGCTATCGATACGCAGTATTTT. It is translated as CASSVAIDTQYF. The chain joins TRBV9 to TRBJ2-3; no reliable D call. The CDR3 contains 12 residues. Between the trimmed V and J ends, which lost 0 bases and 6 bases, there was a span of 5 bases. In germline, CDR1 is SGDLS, CDR2 YYNGEE.

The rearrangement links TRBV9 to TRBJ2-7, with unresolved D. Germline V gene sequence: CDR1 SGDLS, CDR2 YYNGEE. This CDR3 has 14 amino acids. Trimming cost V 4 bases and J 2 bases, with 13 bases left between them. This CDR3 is CASSRSSGAYEQYF. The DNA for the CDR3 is TGTGCCAGCAGCAGATCCTCAGGAGCCTACGAGCAGTACTTC.

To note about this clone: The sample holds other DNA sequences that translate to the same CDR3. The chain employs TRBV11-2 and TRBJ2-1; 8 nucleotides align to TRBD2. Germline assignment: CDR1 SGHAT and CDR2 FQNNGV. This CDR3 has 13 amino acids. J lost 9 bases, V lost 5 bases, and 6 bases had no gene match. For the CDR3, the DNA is TGTGCCAGCAGCCTAGGACTAGCCGGTGAGCAGTTCTTC. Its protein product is CASSLGLAGEQFF.

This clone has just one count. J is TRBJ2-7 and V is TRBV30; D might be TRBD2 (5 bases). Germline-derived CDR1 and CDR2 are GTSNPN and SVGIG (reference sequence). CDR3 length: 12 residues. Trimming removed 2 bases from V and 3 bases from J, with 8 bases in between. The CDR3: CAWSFRDYEQYF. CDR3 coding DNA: TGTGCCTGGAGTTTTCGGGACTACGAGCAGTACTTC.

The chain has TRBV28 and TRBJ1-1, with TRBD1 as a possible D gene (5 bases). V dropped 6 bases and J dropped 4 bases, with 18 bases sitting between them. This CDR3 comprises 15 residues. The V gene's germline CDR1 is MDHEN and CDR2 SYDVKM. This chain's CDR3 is CASSPTLIQATEAFF. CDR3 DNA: TGTGCCAGCAGCCCTACCCTGATACAGGCCACTGAAGCTTTCTTT.